This T cell receptor (beta chain) was found in a study of shared clonotypes between healthy human individuals. The assay ran at deep level. Sequencing used immunoSEQ multiplex PCR; TCRdb keeps in-frame clones, though not all of them. This sample has about a million clones, with approximately 80% found just once. Concerning this clone: The antigen remains unidentified.

Looked up from germline, CDR1 is SGHRS and CDR2 is YFSETQ. CDR3 length: 14 amino acids. V was shortened by 2 bases and J by 0 bases, with 8 bases between the two germline ends. Whole-study findings and limits: Sampling was confined to blood; repertoires within tissues likely differ. Naive CD4 clonotypes overlapped across several donors at about 5%.

The chain recombines TRBV5-1 with TRBJ1-1; D is uncertain. The sequence came from a man aged 18-30 years in good health. Sequencing input: memory CD4+ T cells sorted from blood. Sample subset: CD45RA-negative fraction. The CDR3 loop reads CASSLVPVNTEAFF. DNA for the CDR3: TGCGCCAGCAGCTTAGTGCCGGTGAACACTGAAGCTTTCTTT.